The 9 T cell receptor beta chains reported below all come from one sample, sequenced in a study of shared clonotypes between healthy human individuals (dated by TCRdb to 2018 to 2021). The method behind the library was the immunoSEQ multiplex PCR assay. In TCRdb, the immuneACCESS table is reduced to in-frame sequences with V and J assigned. These tables do not hold every clone; where another copy was compared, an unresolved V gene accounts for under half, and the others remain unexplained. This sample comprises hundreds of thousands of clones, around 96% of them detected only once. The top ten clones comprise less than 0.12% of the sample. For the CD8 naive samples, CD45RO-negative cells were positively selected for CCR7, yielding a CD45RA+CCR7+ population from which TemRA cells were excluded. Sequences were obtained from naive CD8+ T cells sorted from blood. The cell subset or site label of this sample denotes: CD45RA+CCR7+. The receptors originated from a woman aged 25 to 39 in good health.

This chain uses TRBV30 with TRBJ2-7; D might be TRBD2 (5 bases). Per the germline V gene, CDR1 is GTSNPN and CDR2 is SVGIG (reference sequence). V dropped 3 bases and J dropped 2 bases, with 11 bases sitting between them. The CDR3 has 13 amino acids. The CDR3 loop reads CAWRLGEAYEQYF. The CDR3, as DNA: TGTGCCTGGAGACTCGGGGAAGCCTACGAGCAGTACTTC.

A remark on this clone: Other DNA variants within this sample encode the same CDR3. CDR3 nucleotide sequence: TGTGCCAGCACGGGGCTTTCCTACGAGCAGTACTTC. Translation gives CASTGLSYEQYF. This chain connects TRBV6-1 to TRBJ2-7; the D gene could be TRBD1 or TRBD2 (5 bases each). V lost 7 bases and J lost 1, with 8 bases in between. This CDR3 is 12 amino acids long. CDR1 and CDR2 from the germline V gene are MNHNS and SASEGT.

Regarding this clone: Distinct nucleotide sequences in the sample also encode this CDR3. Written as DNA, the CDR3 is TGTGCCAGCAGTCTTAGCGGGGAGCTGTTTTTT. Its translation: CASSLSGELFF. The chain has TRBV27 and TRBJ2-2; D unclear. In germline, CDR1 is MNHEY, CDR2 SMNVEV (reference sequence). This CDR3 has 11 residues. V was cut by 5 bases and J by 7 bases, with 5 bases left in between.

The chain recombines TRBV2 with TRBJ2-3; 8 bases are shared with TRBD1. The V gene end was trimmed by 4 bases and the J gene end by 0 bases; junction bases not matched to a gene: 3. The CDR3 has 15 residues. CDR1 SNHLY and CDR2 FYNNEI come from the germline V gene. Here the CDR3 reads CASSGTGGSTDTQYF. DNA of the CDR3: TGTGCCAGCAGTGGCACAGGGGGTAGCACAGATACGCAGTATTTT.

This chain uses TRBV13 with TRBJ2-7; tentatively, D is TRBD1 (5 bases). The V end lost 5 bases, the J end lost 2 bases, and 10 bases lay between the germline ends. Germline V gene data show CDR1 as PRHDT and CDR2 as FYEKMQ (reference sequence). The CDR3 totals 13 residues. The CDR3 DNA sequence: TGTGCCAGCAGCGCCGACAGTACCTACGAGCAGTACTTC. Its translation: CASSADSTYEQYF. The full variable domain, completed using reference TRBV13 and TRBJ2-7, is AAGVIQSPRHLIKEKRETATLKCYPIPRHDTVYWYQQGPGQDPQFLISFYEKMQSDKGSIPDRFSAQQFSDYHSELNMSSLELGDSALYFCASSADSTYEQYFGPGTRLTVT.

V gene TRBV27 combines with J gene TRBJ2-1; 8 bases agree with TRBD2. The CDR3 sequence is 15 residues long. Germline V gives CDR1 MNHEY, CDR2 SMNVEV (reference sequence). V trimming: 7 bases; J trimming: 6 bases; junction bases outside the gene matches: 11. The CDR3 nucleotides read TGTGCCAGCATTCCCTCGGGACTAGGAAGCAATGAGCAGTTCTTC. This encodes CASIPSGLGSNEQFF.

The J gene is TRBJ2-7, the V gene TRBV7-8; D may be TRBD1 (6 bases). Germline V CDR1 and CDR2: SGHVS, FQNEAQ. V lost 5 bases and J lost 6, with 17 bases in between. CDR3 length equals 14 residues. CDR3 residues: CASSQPGVRLEQYF. The DNA of the CDR3 is TGTGCCAGCAGCCAGCCAGGGGTACGGCTCGAGCAGTACTTC.

This chain uses TRBV2 with TRBJ2-2, with a possible D match to TRBD1 (5 bases). The ends were cut back, 6 bases at V and 0 bases at J, with 11 bases in the middle. Germline lookup yields CDR1 SNHLY and CDR2 FYNNEI. The CDR3 extends over 15 amino acids. This chain's CDR3 is CASRDDSTNTGELFF. The CDR3, as DNA: TGTGCCAGCAGGGACGACAGCACGAACACCGGGGAGCTGTTTTTT.

This clone has only one observation. This sequence joins TRBV7-3 and TRBJ2-2, with a tentative D call TRBD2 (6 bases). V shed 5 bases and J shed 7 bases, with 23 bases lying between them. The CDR3 extends over 17 amino acids. Germline loops: CDR1 SGHTA, CDR2 FQGTGA. The DNA for the CDR3 is TGTGCCAGCAGCCCTCGGGGGTCCTTTGTTTCGGACGGGGAGCTGTTTTTT. Its translation is CASSPRGSFVSDGELFF. The full variable domain, with the rest looked up from reference TRBV7-3 and TRBJ2-2, is GAGVSQTPSNKVTEKGKYVELRCDPISGHTALYWYRQSLGQGPEFLIYFQGTGAADDSGLPNDRFFAVRPEGSVSTLKIQRTERGDSAVYLCASSPRGSFVSDGELFFGEGSRLTVL.